This TCR beta chain was identified in a study of cytomegalovirus exposure and HLA in healthy donors. The V end lost 6 bases, the J end lost 7 bases, and 12 bases lay between the germline ends. This CDR3 spans 12 amino acids. CDR1 is MNHEY and CDR2 is SMNVEV in the germline V gene (reference sequence). As for this clone: Its antigen is undetermined.

Study conclusions and caveats: Being indistinguishable, some V segments were excluded, TRBV6-2 and TRBV6-3 among them. In a later analysis, TCR association rates varied by HLA locus: DRB1 most, HLA-C fewest. Per a later analysis, HLA-associated TCR beta chains showed more clonal expansion than other, equally common TCR beta chains.

The primer mix had 60 Vbeta and 13 Jbeta primers. The data were produced by immunoSEQ multiplex PCR, yet TCRdb's version contains in-frame clones alone and is incomplete. The sample carries about 200,000 clones, around 85% recorded once. Sequences were obtained from PBMCs. V usage is TRBV27 and J usage is TRBJ1-2, with a tentative D call TRBD1 (6 bases). The sequence was obtained from a girl aged 2 to 10 in good health and CMV-seronegative. The DNA of the CDR3 is TGTGCCAGCAGCCTAAGAGGGGGTGGCTACACCTTC. It translates to CASSLRGGGYTF.